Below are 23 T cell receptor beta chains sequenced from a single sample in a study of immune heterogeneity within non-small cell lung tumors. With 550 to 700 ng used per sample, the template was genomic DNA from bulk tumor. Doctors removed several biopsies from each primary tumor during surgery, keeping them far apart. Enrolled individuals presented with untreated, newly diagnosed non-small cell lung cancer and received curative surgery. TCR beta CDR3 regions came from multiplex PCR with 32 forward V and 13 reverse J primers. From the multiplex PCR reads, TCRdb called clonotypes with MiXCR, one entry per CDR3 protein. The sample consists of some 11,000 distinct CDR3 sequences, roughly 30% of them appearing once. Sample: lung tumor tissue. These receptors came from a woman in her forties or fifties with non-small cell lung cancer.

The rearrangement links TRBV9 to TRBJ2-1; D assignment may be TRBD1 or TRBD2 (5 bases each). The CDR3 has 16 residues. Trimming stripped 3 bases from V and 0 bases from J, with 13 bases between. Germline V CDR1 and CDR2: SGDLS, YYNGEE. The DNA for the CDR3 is TGTGCCAGCAGCGCCGGGACGACGAGCTCCTACAATGAGCAGTTCTTC. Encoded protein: CASSAGTTSSYNEQFF.

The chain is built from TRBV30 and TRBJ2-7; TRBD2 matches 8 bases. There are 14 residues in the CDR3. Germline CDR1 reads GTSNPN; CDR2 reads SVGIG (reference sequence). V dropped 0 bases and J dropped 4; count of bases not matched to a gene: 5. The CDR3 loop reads CAWSVGRGAYEQYF. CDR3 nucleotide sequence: TGTGCCTGGAGTGTTGGGCGGGGGGCATACGAGCAGTACTTC. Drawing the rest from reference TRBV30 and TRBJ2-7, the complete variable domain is SQTIHQWPATLVQPVGSPLSLECTVEGTSNPNLYWYRQAAGRGLQLLFYSVGIGQISSEVPQNLSASRPQDRQFILSSKKLLLSDSGFYLCAWSVGRGAYEQYFGPGTRLTVT.

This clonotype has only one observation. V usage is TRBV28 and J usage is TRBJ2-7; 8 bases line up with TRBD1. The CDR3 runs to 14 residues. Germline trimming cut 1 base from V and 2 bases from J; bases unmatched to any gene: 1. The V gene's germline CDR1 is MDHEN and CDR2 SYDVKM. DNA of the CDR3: TGTGCCAGCAGTTTATTGGGACAGGCCTACGAGCAGTACTTC. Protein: CASSLLGQAYEQYF.

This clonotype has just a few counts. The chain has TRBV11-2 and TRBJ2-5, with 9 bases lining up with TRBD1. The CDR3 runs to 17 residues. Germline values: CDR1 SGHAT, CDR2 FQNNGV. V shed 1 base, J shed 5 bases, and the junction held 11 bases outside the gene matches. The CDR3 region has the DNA TGTGCCAGCAGCTTAGGTCCGGGACAGGGTAATCGGGAGACCCAGTACTTC. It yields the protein CASSLGPGQGNRETQYF.

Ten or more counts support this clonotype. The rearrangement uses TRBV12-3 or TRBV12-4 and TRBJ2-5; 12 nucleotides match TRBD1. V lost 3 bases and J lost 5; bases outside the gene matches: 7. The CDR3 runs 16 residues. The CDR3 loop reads CASSLVGTGGAETQYF. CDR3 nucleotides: TGTGCCAGCAGTTTGGTGGGGACAGGGGGCGCGGAGACCCAGTACTTC.

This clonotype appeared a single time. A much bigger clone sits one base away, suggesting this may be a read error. CDR3 residues: CANKDRGQASYEQYF. For the CDR3, the DNA is TGTGCCAACAAGGACCGGGGACAGGCGTCCTACGAGCAGTACTTC. The chain carries TRBV6-2 or TRBV6-3 and TRBJ2-7; 8 nucleotides line up with TRBD1. With 10 bases clipped from V and 1 base from J, the junction kept 12 bases outside the gene matches. Germline-derived CDR1 and CDR2 are MNHEY and SVGEGT. This CDR3 is 15 amino acids long.

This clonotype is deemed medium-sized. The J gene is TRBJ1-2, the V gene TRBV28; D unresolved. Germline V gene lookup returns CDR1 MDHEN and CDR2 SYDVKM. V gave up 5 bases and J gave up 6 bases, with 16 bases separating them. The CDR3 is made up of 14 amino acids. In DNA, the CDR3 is TGTGCCAGCAGTCCGCAGTGGGATTTTAATGGCTACACCTTC. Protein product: CASSPQWDFNGYTF.

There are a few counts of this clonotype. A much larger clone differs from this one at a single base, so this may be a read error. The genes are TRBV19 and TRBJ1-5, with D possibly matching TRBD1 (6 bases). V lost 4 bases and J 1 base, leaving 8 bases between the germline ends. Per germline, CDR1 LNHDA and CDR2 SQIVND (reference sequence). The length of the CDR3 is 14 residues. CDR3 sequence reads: CASSNGQSNQPQHF. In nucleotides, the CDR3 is TGTGCCAGTAGTAATGGACAGAGCAATCAGCCCCAGCATTTT.

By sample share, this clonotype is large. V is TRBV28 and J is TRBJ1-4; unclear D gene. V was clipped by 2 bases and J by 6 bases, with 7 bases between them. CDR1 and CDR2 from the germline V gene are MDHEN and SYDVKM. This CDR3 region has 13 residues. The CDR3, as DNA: TGTGCCAGCAGTTTAGACGGTGATGAAAAACTGTTTTTT. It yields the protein CASSLDGDEKLFF.

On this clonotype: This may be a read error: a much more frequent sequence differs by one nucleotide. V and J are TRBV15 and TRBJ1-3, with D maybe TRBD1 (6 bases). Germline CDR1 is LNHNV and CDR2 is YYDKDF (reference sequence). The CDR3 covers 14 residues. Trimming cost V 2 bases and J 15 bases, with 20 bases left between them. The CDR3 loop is CATSRTLQQGGTYF. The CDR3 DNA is TGTGCCACCAGCAGAACTCTTCAACAGGGTGGCACATATTTT.

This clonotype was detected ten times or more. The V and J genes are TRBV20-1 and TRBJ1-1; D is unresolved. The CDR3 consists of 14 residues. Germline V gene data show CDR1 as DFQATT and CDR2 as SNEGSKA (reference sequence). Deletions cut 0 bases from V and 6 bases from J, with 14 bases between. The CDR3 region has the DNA TGCAGTGCTAGAGAAGGCGGAGGTCTCCCTGAAGCTTTCTTT. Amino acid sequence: CSAREGGGLPEAFF.

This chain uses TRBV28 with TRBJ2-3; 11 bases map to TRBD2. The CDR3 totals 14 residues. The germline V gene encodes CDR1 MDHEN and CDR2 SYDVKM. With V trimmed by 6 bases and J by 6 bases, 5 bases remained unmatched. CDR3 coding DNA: TGTGCCAGCAGCCGTAGCGGGGGGGTTGATACGCAGTATTTT. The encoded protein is CASSRSGGVDTQYF.

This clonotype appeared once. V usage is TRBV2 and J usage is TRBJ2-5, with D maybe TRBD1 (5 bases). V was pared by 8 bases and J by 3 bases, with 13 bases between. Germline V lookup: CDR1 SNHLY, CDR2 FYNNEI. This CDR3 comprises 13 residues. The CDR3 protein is CASSWGRKETQYF. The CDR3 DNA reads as TGTGCCAGCTCCTGGGGCAGGAAAGAGACCCAGTACTTC.

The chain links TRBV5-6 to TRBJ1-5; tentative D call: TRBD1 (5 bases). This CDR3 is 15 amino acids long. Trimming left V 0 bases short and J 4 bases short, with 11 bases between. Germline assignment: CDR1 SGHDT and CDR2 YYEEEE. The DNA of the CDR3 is TGTGCCAGCAGCTTGGGTGGGACCCTAAATCAGCCCCAGCATTTT. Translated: CASSLGGTLNQPQHF.

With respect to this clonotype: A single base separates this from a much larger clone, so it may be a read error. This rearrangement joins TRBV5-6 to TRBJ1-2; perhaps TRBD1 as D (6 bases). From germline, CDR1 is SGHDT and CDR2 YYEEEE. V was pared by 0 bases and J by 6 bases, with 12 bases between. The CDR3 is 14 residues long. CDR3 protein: CASSLVATGDGYTF. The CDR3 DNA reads TGTGCCAGCAGCTTGGTAGCGACAGGTGATGGCTACACCTTC.

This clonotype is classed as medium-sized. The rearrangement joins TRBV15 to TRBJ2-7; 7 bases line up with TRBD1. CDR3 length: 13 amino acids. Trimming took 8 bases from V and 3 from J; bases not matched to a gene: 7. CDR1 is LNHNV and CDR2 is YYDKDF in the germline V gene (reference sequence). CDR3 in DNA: TGTGCCACCCAAGCGGCAGGGGGCTACGAGCAGTACTTC. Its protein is CATQAAGGYEQYF.

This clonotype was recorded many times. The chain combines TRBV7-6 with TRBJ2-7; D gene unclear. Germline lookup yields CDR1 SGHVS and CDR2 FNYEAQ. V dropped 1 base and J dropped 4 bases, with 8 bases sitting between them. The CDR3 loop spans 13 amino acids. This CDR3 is CASSLDNTYEQYF. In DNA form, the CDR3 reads TGTGCCAGCAGCTTAGACAATACTTACGAGCAGTACTTC.

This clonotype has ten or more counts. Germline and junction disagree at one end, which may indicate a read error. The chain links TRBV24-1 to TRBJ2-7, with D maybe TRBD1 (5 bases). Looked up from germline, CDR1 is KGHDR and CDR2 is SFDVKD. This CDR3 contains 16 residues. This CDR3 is CATSVLQGKVSDERYF. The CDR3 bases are TGTGCCACCTCAGTACTCCAGGGTAAGGTTTCTGACGAGCGGTACTTC.

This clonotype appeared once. CDR3 region: CASIIGSDSYEQYF. The CDR3 coding sequence is TGTGCCAGCATAATAGGTTCTGACTCCTACGAGCAGTACTTC. This sequence joins TRBV6-4 and TRBJ2-7; D call uncertain. Germline lookup yields CDR1 MRHNA and CDR2 SNTAGT. The CDR3 covers 14 residues. V was cut by 7 bases and J by 0 bases, with 13 bases left in between.

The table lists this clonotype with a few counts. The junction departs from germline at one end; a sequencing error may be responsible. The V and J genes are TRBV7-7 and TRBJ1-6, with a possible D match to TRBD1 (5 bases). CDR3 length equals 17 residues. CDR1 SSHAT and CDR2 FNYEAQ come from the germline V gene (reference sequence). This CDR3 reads CASSLWDSEYYNSPLHF. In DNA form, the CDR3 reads TGTGCTAGCAGCTTATGGGACTCAGAATACTATAATTCACCCCTCCACTTT.

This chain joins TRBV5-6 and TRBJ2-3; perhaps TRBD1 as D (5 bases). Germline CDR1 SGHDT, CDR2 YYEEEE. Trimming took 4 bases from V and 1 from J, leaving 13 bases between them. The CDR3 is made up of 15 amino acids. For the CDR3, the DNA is TGTGCCAGCAGCCCAGGGCTTAAACGCACAGATACGCAGTATTTT. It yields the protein CASSPGLKRTDTQYF.

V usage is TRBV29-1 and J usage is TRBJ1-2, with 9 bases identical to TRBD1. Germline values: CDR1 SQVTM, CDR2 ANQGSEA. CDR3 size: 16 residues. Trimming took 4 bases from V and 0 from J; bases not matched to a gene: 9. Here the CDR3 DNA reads TGCAGCGTTGCCTACAGGGGGCCACAGTCTAACTATGGCTACACCTTC. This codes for CSVAYRGPQSNYGYTF.

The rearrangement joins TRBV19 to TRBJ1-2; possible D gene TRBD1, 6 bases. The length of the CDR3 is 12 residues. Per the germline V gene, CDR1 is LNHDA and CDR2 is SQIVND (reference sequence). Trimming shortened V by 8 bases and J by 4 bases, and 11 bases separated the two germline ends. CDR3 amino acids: CASQQGIYGYTF. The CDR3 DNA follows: TGTGCCAGTCAACAGGGCATCTATGGCTACACCTTC.